This T cell receptor (beta chain) was captured in a study of cytomegalovirus exposure and HLA in healthy donors. Study-wide findings and caveats: Reports state that TCR beta sequences accurately predicted most subjects' HLA-A and HLA-B alleles.

Concerning this clone itself: Antigen specificity is unknown.

The CDR3 has 14 amino acids. Trimming stripped 2 bases from V and 3 bases from J, with 9 bases between. CDR1 is MNHEY, CDR2 SVGAGI, per germline. The study ran its PCR with 60 Vbeta and 13 Jbeta primers. Clones were read by immunoSEQ multiplex PCR, and TCRdb kept only the in-frame ones, dropping some. The table has some 99,000 clones, roughly three quarters seen once. V gene TRBV6-5 combines with J gene TRBJ2-3, with D possibly matching TRBD1 (5 bases). Specimen: PBMCs. The source of this sequence is a female donor in good health and CMV-seronegative. CDR3 coding DNA: TGTGCCAGCAGTTACAGGGGTGAGACAGATACGCAGTATTTT. It specifies CASSYRGETDTQYF.